Listed below are T cell receptor beta chains from one sample, sequenced in a study of blood T cell repertoires in COVID-19. Here immunoSEQ multiplex PCR was the method, and the copy in TCRdb shows in-frame clones only, minus some. The sample holds some 200,000 clones; roughly 77% are singletons and the top ten take about 9.3%. Sequenced material: PBMCs or T cells enriched from blood (not recorded which). The receptor set was obtained from a man aged 40-49 years who had recovered from COVID-19. CDR3s include the opening cysteine and the closing phenylalanine or tryptophan. A D gene is named only where the DNA matches it firmly. Clone size is stated in some rows and not others, as once, few, many or a class when expanded.

V	D	size	J	CDR3	DNA
TRBV6-1	TRBD1	-	TRBJ2-7	CASSEEGTGGWYEQYF	TGTGCCAGCAGTGAAGAGGGGACAGGGGGCTGGTACGAGCAGTACTTC
TRBV12-5	TRBD1	once	TRBJ1-5	CASGLVLGQGGQPQHF	TGTGCTAGTGGTTTGGTCCTTGGACAGGGGGGTCAGCCCCAGCATTTT
TRBV29-1	-	few	TRBJ2-2	CSVVWTPNTGELFF	TGCAGCGTTGTATGGACACCGAACACCGGGGAGCTGTTTTTT
TRBV18	TRBD2	-	TRBJ2-7	CASSPGTSGMGEQYF	TGTGCCAGCTCACCAGGGACTAGCGGGATGGGAGAGCAGTACTTC
TRBV24-1	-	-	TRBJ1-2	CATSDSGRAPNYGYTF	TGTGCCACCAGTGATTCGGGCAGGGCCCCAAACTATGGCTACACCTTC
TRBV7-9	-	-	TRBJ1-3	CASSLSGNTIYF	TGTGCCAGCAGCCTATCAGGAAACACCATATATTTT
TRBV11-2	-	-	TRBJ2-2	CASPQGGVNTGELFF	TGTGCCAGCCCCCAAGGGGGGGTTAACACCGGGGAGCTGTTTTTT
TRBV7-2	-	-	TRBJ1-2	CASSLDQGGYGYTF	TGTGCCAGCAGCTTAGACCAGGGCGGCTATGGCTACACCTTC
TRBV28	TRBD1	-	TRBJ2-2	CASSRDRDTGELFF	TGTGCCAGCAGCCGGGACAGGGATACCGGGGAGCTGTTTTTT
TRBV2	-	-	TRBJ1-1	CASTKVGAGTEAFF	TGTGCCAGCACTAAGGTGGGGGCAGGTACTGAAGCTTTCTTT
TRBV6-5	-	-	TRBJ1-5	CATTAEVANNQPQHF	TGTGCCACGACCGCGGAGGTCGCCAACAATCAGCCCCAGCATTTT
TRBV10-3	TRBD2	-	TRBJ2-1	CAISRAGGPGDNEQFF	TGTGCCATCAGTCGAGCGGGAGGGCCAGGGGACAATGAGCAGTTCTTC
TRBV5-1	-	-	TRBJ2-3	CASKRAVGRGVDTQYF	TGCGCCAGCAAACGGGCCGTGGGGCGGGGAGTAGATACGCAGTATTTT